This T cell receptor (beta chain) was obtained from a study of naive and memory T cell subsets. Findings and caveats of the study: Gini index rose across naive, CM, EM and EMRA in CD4 and CD8. Naive repertoires, especially CD8, held a few larger clonotypes, possibly memory cells re-expressing CD45RA. Over 95% of naive TCR sequences appeared only once after error correction, unlike memory subsets.

Alpha and beta libraries were amplified separately from the second PCR onward. The beta constant-region primer was an equimolar mix of two oligonucleotides covering TRBC1 and TRBC2. Ligated cDNA was amplified by four rounds of PCR with nested alpha and beta constant-region primers and SP2. A 12-nucleotide UMI and the SP2 primer were added to the cDNA 3' end by oligonucleotide ligation. TCRdb analysed the UMI-ligation and nested PCR reads with MiXCR anew, one entry per CDR3 protein. The sample consists of 98,000 or so distinct CDR3 sequences, about 15% of them appearing once. This clonotype was seen many times. Antigen: not known. It is unclear where the CDR3 begins or ends on the DNA, so no DNA is shown, and the CDR3 is as TCRdb lists it. Termini included, the CDR3 measures 14 amino acids. The V gene's germline CDR1 is SGHAT and CDR2 FQDESV (reference sequence).

The sample was naive CD8+ T cells from blood. This chain joins TRBV11-1 and TRBJ1-1. The sequence came from a human donor in good health. CDR3: CASTHLSLDTEAFF.